The present T cell receptor (beta chain) was sequenced within a study of blood T cell repertoires in COVID-19. Looking at the study overall: Italy, Spain and the United States were the sources of the convalescent and acute COVID-19 samples. Nucleic acid was either cDNA or gDNA, and it came from T cells, B-cell-depleted T cells, or PBMCs.

In the original analysis: Amplification of reference gene primers was used by the study to estimate nucleated cell counts. Measured with immunoSEQ multiplex PCR; TCRdb has only the in-frame clones, and not every one. That table gives V, J and clone size, and the DNA gave D and trimming. The sample holds roughly 200,000 clones, more than 75% seen once. The germline V gene encodes CDR1 MNHNS and CDR2 SASEGT. Trimming stripped 2 bases from V and 0 bases from J, with 10 bases between. The CDR3 length is 15 residues. Followed over time, Seattle patients had been enrolled while infection was active. V and J are TRBV6-1 and TRBJ2-5, with D uncertain. Sequencing was performed on peripheral blood. This TCR was recovered from a person aged 70 to 85 with COVID-19, enrolled during active disease. CDR3 in amino acids: CASSEQRLYQETQYF. The CDR3 bases are TGTGCCAGCAGTGAACAGAGACTGTACCAAGAGACCCAGTACTTC.